This T cell receptor beta chain was sequenced in a study of response to subunit inactivated influenza vaccine. Study-level points and caveats: Authors suggested that a seasonal influenza vaccination recruits few new T cells each time.

A word on this clonotype: Its antigen is unidentified.

Each CDR3 protein is one row after TCRdb ran MiXCR on the RT-PCR reads. The data show fewer than 400,000 distinct CDR3 sequences, 21% seen once. The CDR3 is made up of 14 amino acids. CDR1 is SGHTA, CDR2 FQGNSA, per germline. Trimming removed 5 bases from V and 3 bases from J, with 10 bases in between. The sample here was PBMCs from blood, taken 21 months after vaccination. The receptor comes from a man between 45 and 75 years old who received an inactivated influenza vaccine. The chain couples TRBV7-2 to TRBJ2-2; D not certain. DNA of the CDR3: TGTGCCAGCAGCCTAGGGTTCTACACCGGGGAGCTGTTTTTT. Its translation: CASSLGFYTGELFF.